This TCR beta chain appears in the sequencing data of a study of T cell responses to AZD1222 COVID-19 vaccine. Assay used: immunoSEQ multiplex PCR; TCRdb lists only in-frame clones, some missing. The sample yields under 80,000 clones, 87% seen once. The CDR3 length is 11 residues. V dropped 3 bases and J dropped 8 bases, with 7 bases sitting between them. This clonotype was obtained from an adult who received the AZD1222 COVID-19 vaccine. The chain couples TRBV12-3 or TRBV12-4 to TRBJ1-2, with D unclear. This specimen was peripheral blood, taken 28 days after the second AZD1222 dose. CDR3 protein: CASSFLSGYTF. The DNA of the CDR3 is TGTGCCAGCAGTTTTTTGTCCGGCTACACCTTC.